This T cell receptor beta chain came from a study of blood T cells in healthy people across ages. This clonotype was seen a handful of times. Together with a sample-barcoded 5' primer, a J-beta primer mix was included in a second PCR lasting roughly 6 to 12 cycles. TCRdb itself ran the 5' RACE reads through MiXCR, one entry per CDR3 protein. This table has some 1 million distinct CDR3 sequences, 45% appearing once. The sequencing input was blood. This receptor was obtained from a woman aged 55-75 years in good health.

The CDR3 sequence: CASSETTVGYTF. The CDR3 DNA follows: TGTGCCAGCAGCGAGACGACAGTTGGCTACACCTTC. The chain recombines TRBV7-2 with TRBJ1-2; possible D gene TRBD1, 5 bases. Trimming stripped 5 bases from V and 7 bases from J, with 11 bases between. CDR3 length: 12 amino acids. Germline CDR1 is SGHTA and CDR2 is FQGNSA.